Following are 32 T cell receptor beta chains from one sample sequenced in a study of cytomegalovirus exposure and HLA in healthy donors. Primers: 60 Vbeta forward and 13 Jbeta reverse. Sequencing was performed with immunoSEQ multiplex PCR; in TCRdb, only in-frame clones are kept and a portion is missing. The table records about 130,000 clones, 77% of them present only once. The sequencing sample was made of PBMCs. These receptors originate from a male donor in good health and CMV-seropositive.

There are a few counts of this clone. The V call is TRBV30, the J call TRBJ1-2; maybe TRBD1 (6 bases). Germline assignment: CDR1 GTSNPN and CDR2 SVGIG (reference sequence). CDR3 length: 15 amino acids. V lost 4 bases and J 1 base, leaving 16 bases between the germline ends. The DNA of the CDR3 is TGTGCCTGGATTGGAGACAGGCGGTTTAACTATGGCTACACCTTC. This codes for CAWIGDRRFNYGYTF.

The chain joins TRBV5-4 to TRBJ1-1; 8 nucleotides agree with TRBD1. Germline CDR1 SGHNT, CDR2 YYREEE (reference sequence). This CDR3 comprises 15 residues. The ends lost 0 bases at V and 4 bases at J; junction bases unmatched: 5. The CDR3 is CASSLEAGGSTEAFF. The DNA for the CDR3 is TGTGCCAGCAGCTTGGAGGCAGGGGGCAGCACTGAAGCTTTCTTT.

The chain joins TRBV7-9 to TRBJ2-5, with D perhaps TRBD1 (6 bases). Trimming stripped 3 bases from V and 6 bases from J, with 17 bases between. CDR1 is SEHNR and CDR2 is FQNEAQ in the germline V gene (reference sequence). The CDR3 spans 15 residues. CDR3 DNA sequence: TGTGCCAGCAGCTTTAATTCAGGGGTAGGAAAGACCCAGTACTTC. Protein sequence: CASSFNSGVGKTQYF.

The V gene is TRBV10-1, the J gene TRBJ1-6, with D possibly being TRBD1 (6 bases). The CDR3 has 16 amino acids. V gave up 10 bases and J gave up 2 bases, with 18 bases separating them. From germline, CDR1 is WNHNN and CDR2 SYGVQD (reference sequence). The CDR3 nucleotides are TGCGCCATCACAAACTGGGGGCCACCCTATAATTCACCCCTCCACTTT. It encodes CAITNWGPPYNSPLHF.

The gene calls are TRBV7-9 and TRBJ1-2; D remains ambiguous. The V end lost 4 bases, the J end lost 5 bases, and 14 bases lay between the germline ends. Germline-derived CDR1 and CDR2 are SEHNR and FQNEAQ (reference sequence). The CDR3 has 14 residues. CDR3 sequence: CASSSTSPLYGYTF. The CDR3 region has the DNA TGTGCCAGCAGCTCTACTAGTCCCCTATATGGCTACACCTTC.

The chain's CDR3 is CAIMASGGRTDTQYF. CDR3 bases: TGTGCCATCATGGCTAGCGGGGGGAGGACAGATACGCAGTATTTT. The chain is built from TRBV10-3 and TRBJ2-3, with 11 bases lining up with TRBD2. This CDR3 is built from 15 residues. Germline V gene data show CDR1 as ENHRY and CDR2 as SYGVKD. With 7 bases clipped from V and 3 bases from J, the junction kept 6 bases outside the gene matches.

The CDR3 sequence is CASTPGASGGTYEQYF. In DNA form, the CDR3 reads TGTGCCAGTACCCCAGGGGCCAGCGGGGGGACCTACGAGCAGTACTTC. The chain couples TRBV19 to TRBJ2-7; 9 bases fit TRBD2. The V segment lost 7 bases and the J segment 2 bases; nucleotides outside the gene matches: 12. Per germline, CDR1 LNHDA and CDR2 SQIVND (reference sequence). This CDR3 contains 16 residues.

The CDR3 DNA is TGCGCCAGCAGTGATTCAACTAGCCTCCTACTCTACAATGAGCAGTTCTTC. Protein sequence: CASSDSTSLLLYNEQFF. This chain joins TRBV10-2 and TRBJ2-1, with D perhaps TRBD2 (6 bases). This CDR3 has 17 residues. V lost 3 bases to trimming and J lost 3 bases, with 18 bases between them. Germline CDR1 reads WSHSY; CDR2 reads SAAADI.

This clone was recorded at least ten times. This chain uses TRBV4-2 with TRBJ2-5, with D perhaps matching TRBD1 (6 bases). This CDR3 has 14 amino acids. Germline values: CDR1 LGHNA, CDR2 YNFKEQ. V was shortened by 1 base and J by 2 bases, with 8 bases between the two germline ends. In DNA form, the CDR3 reads TGTGCCAGCAGCCAAGGACAGGAACAAGAGACCCAGTACTTC. Translation: CASSQGQEQETQYF.

V usage is TRBV2 and J usage is TRBJ2-7; 9 nucleotides align to TRBD1. V trimming: 6 bases; J trimming: 4 bases; junction bases outside the gene matches: 7. CDR3 size: 14 residues. Germline loops: CDR1 SNHLY, CDR2 FYNNEI. The CDR3 spells CASRPTGGVYEQYF. The DNA for the CDR3 is TGTGCCAGCAGGCCGACAGGGGGGGTTTACGAGCAGTACTTC. Supplemented by reference TRBV2 and TRBJ2-7, the full variable domain reads EPEVTQTPSHQVTQMGQEVILRCVPISNHLYFYWYRQILGQKVEFLVSFYNNEISEKSEIFDDQFSVERPDGSNFTLKIRSTKLEDSAMYFCASRPTGGVYEQYFGPGTRLTVT.

Written as DNA, the CDR3 is TGTGCCAGCATTTCAAGGGGCTCTGGAAACACCATATATTTT. It specifies CASISRGSGNTIYF. V is TRBV28 and J is TRBJ1-3; D perhaps matches TRBD1 (5 bases). The germline gives CDR1 MDHEN, CDR2 SYDVKM. This CDR3 is 14 amino acids long. V lost 7 bases and J 0 bases, leaving 10 bases between the germline ends.

This clone was seen a handful of times. The chain recombines TRBV28 with TRBJ2-3; 12 positions agree with TRBD2. This CDR3 spans 16 amino acids. J lost 4 bases, V lost 3 bases, and 5 bases had no gene match. CDR1 is MDHEN, CDR2 SYDVKM, per germline. The DNA of the CDR3 is TGTGCCAGCAGTTTTAGACTAGCGGGAGCTTCAGATACGCAGTATTTT. Translated: CASSFRLAGASDTQYF.

The chain has TRBV6-5 and TRBJ1-6; weak D call: TRBD1 (5 bases). Germline assignment: CDR1 MNHEY and CDR2 SVGAGI. V lost 7 bases to trimming and J lost 0 bases, with 10 bases between them. The CDR3 is 15 residues long. The CDR3 reads CASKQESSYNSPLHF. The CDR3 coding sequence is TGTGCCAGCAAACAGGAGAGCTCCTATAATTCACCCCTCCACTTT.

The chain joins TRBV27 to TRBJ2-5; maybe TRBD1 (5 bases). Germline-derived CDR1 and CDR2 are MNHEY and SMNVEV (reference sequence). The V end was cut by 5 bases, the J end by 4 bases, with 17 bases between. The CDR3 totals 15 residues. The CDR3: CASSPRRQGPETQYF. The CDR3 DNA is TGTGCCAGCAGTCCTAGACGGCAGGGCCCAGAGACCCAGTACTTC.

A few counts support this clone. V usage is TRBV10-3 and J usage is TRBJ2-1; TRBD1 matches at 7 bases. The CDR3 sequence is 14 residues long. Trimming removed 2 bases from V and 4 bases from J; junction bases left unmatched: 2. Germline lookup yields CDR1 ENHRY and CDR2 SYGVKD. The CDR3: CAISEDRVYNEQFF. In DNA form, the CDR3 reads TGTGCCATCAGTGAGGACAGGGTGTACAATGAGCAGTTCTTC.

The CDR3 loop is CASIGTGSTDTQYF. In DNA, the CDR3 is TGTGCCAGCATCGGTACGGGGTCCACAGATACGCAGTATTTT. The chain couples TRBV27 to TRBJ2-3; tentative D call: TRBD2 (5 bases). Trimming removed 7 bases at V and 2 bases at J, with 13 bases between. Germline-derived CDR1 and CDR2 are MNHEY and SMNVEV (reference sequence). The CDR3 runs 14 residues.

The chain links TRBV28 to TRBJ2-5; D uncertain. Germline assignment: CDR1 MDHEN and CDR2 SYDVKM. Trimming took 4 bases from V and 2 from J, leaving 17 bases between them. The CDR3 covers 16 residues. The CDR3: CASSSHQAQGQETQYF. CDR3 bases: TGTGCCAGCAGTTCCCACCAGGCACAAGGACAAGAGACCCAGTACTTC.

This rearrangement joins TRBV7-3 to TRBJ1-2; 7 bases align to TRBD1. The CDR3 is 15 residues long. Germline-derived CDR1 and CDR2 are SGHTA and FQGTGA. The trim removed 5 bases at V and 8 bases at J, leaving 14 bases unmatched. The CDR3 sequence: CASSVVGGSGGGYTF. The CDR3 DNA follows: TGTGCCAGCAGCGTTGTCGGAGGGTCAGGGGGGGGCTACACCTTC. Full variable domain (outside the CDR3, taken from reference TRBV7-3 and TRBJ1-2): GAGVSQTPSNKVTEKGKYVELRCDPISGHTALYWYRQSLGQGPEFLIYFQGTGAADDSGLPNDRFFAVRPEGSVSTLKIQRTERGDSAVYLCASSVVGGSGGGYTFGSGTRLTVV.

The chain links TRBV6-6 to TRBJ1-2; 7 bases match TRBD1. Germline V lookup: CDR1 MNHNY, CDR2 SVGAGI (reference sequence). The CDR3 loop spans 14 amino acids. V trimming: 0 bases; J trimming: 8 bases; junction bases outside the gene matches: 6. Here the CDR3 DNA reads TGTGCCAGCAGTTACTCGGAGGGGGCTTTAGGCTACACCTTC. This gives the protein CASSYSEGALGYTF.

J is TRBJ1-5 and V is TRBV28; 8 bases line up with TRBD1. Germline assignment: CDR1 MDHEN and CDR2 SYDVKM. The CDR3 consists of 14 residues. V was pared by 5 bases and J by 4 bases, with 4 bases of the junction left unmatched. The CDR3 sequence is CASSDGQGNQPQHF. Written as DNA, the CDR3 is TGTGCCAGCAGTGACGGACAGGGTAATCAGCCCCAGCATTTT.

The genes are TRBV29-1 and TRBJ2-1; TRBD1 aligns across 9 bases. J lost 3 bases, V lost 5 bases, and 5 bases had no gene match. CDR1 is SQVTM and CDR2 is ANQGSEA in the germline V gene. The CDR3 is 14 residues long. CDR3 DNA sequence: TGCAGCGTTAGGACAGGGGCACTCTACAATGAGCAGTTCTTC. It translates to CSVRTGALYNEQFF.

The chain joins TRBV10-3 to TRBJ1-4; D is unclear. The germline gives CDR1 ENHRY, CDR2 SYGVKD. V gave up 2 bases and J gave up 4 bases, with 14 bases separating them. The CDR3 runs to 16 residues. The CDR3 region has the DNA TGTGCCATCAGTGAGGGTTCTCGGGGTGGTAATGAAAAACTGTTTTTT. Protein sequence: CAISEGSRGGNEKLFF.

The rearrangement links TRBV7-8 to TRBJ2-3, with 10 bases fitting TRBD2. CDR3 length: 17 amino acids. Germline CDR1 is SGHVS and CDR2 is FQNEAQ. After removal of 3 bases from V and 6 bases from J, the junction contained 12 bases not matched to a gene. The CDR3 DNA reads as TGTGCCAGCAGCTTCATTTCTAGCGGGGGAATTAGGGATACGCAGTATTTT. Protein product: CASSFISSGGIRDTQYF.

This rearrangement joins TRBV29-1 to TRBJ2-1; D is possibly TRBD1 (7 bases). CDR1 and CDR2 from the germline V gene are SQVTM and ANQGSEA. V lost 4 bases and J lost 4, with 35 bases in between. The CDR3 length is 21 residues. The CDR3, as DNA: TGCAGCGTTGGGGGGGACAGTACTAAAACTTCCTTAGGCCTCGTTTACAATGAGCAGTTCTTC. Translated: CSVGGDSTKTSLGLVYNEQFF.

J is TRBJ2-7 and V is TRBV13, with D unclear. The CDR3 extends over 11 amino acids. The V gene's germline CDR1 is PRHDT and CDR2 FYEKMQ (reference sequence). Between the trimmed V and J ends, which lost 9 bases and 3 bases, there was a span of 9 bases. In DNA, the CDR3 is TGTGCCAGTGGGCATAACTACGAGCAGTACTTC. Translated: CASGHNYEQYF.

The genes are TRBV28 and TRBJ2-7, with a weak D call TRBD1 (5 bases). The CDR3 runs 16 residues. Germline loops: CDR1 MDHEN, CDR2 SYDVKM. Deletions cut 7 bases from V and 0 bases from J, with 19 bases between. For the CDR3, the DNA is TGTGCCAGCAAGGGGAATCTACCATCAGACTCCTACGAGCAGTACTTC. Residues: CASKGNLPSDSYEQYF. The full variable domain, completed using reference TRBV28 and TRBJ2-7, is DVKVTQSSRYLVKRTGEKVFLECVQDMDHENMFWYRQDPGLGLRLIYFSYDVKMKEKGDIPEGYSVSREKKERFSLILESASTNQTSMYLCASKGNLPSDSYEQYFGPGTRLTVT.

The chain couples TRBV28 to TRBJ1-4, with TRBD1 identical over 7 bases. The length of the CDR3 is 14 residues. V dropped 4 bases and J dropped 6; count of bases not matched to a gene: 5. Germline CDR1 MDHEN, CDR2 SYDVKM. CDR3 DNA: TGTGCCAGCAGTTCCCCCGGGACAGATGAAAAACTGTTTTTT. This sequence encodes CASSSPGTDEKLFF.

CDR3 region: CASNARGTGIYEQYF. The CDR3 DNA sequence: TGCGCCAGCAACGCCAGGGGGACAGGAATCTACGAGCAGTACTTC. The gene calls are TRBV5-1 and TRBJ2-7; 8 nucleotides agree with TRBD1. V lost 6 bases and J lost 3; bases outside the gene matches: 11. The CDR3 covers 15 residues. CDR1 is SGHRS and CDR2 is YFSETQ in the germline V gene.

CDR3 in DNA: TGTGCCAGCAGCTTAGGTTCAACTGAAGCTTTCTTT. Translation: CASSLGSTEAFF. V usage is TRBV7-6 and J usage is TRBJ1-1, with no clear D. V was clipped by 1 base and J by 5 bases, with 5 bases between them. The CDR3 runs to 12 residues. Germline V lookup: CDR1 SGHVS, CDR2 FNYEAQ.

This rearrangement joins TRBV6-1 to TRBJ2-7; 7 bases line up with TRBD1. CDR1 MNHNS and CDR2 SASEGT come from the germline V gene. The J segment lost 0 bases and the V segment lost 5 bases, leaving 4 bases of the junction unmatched. The CDR3 is 14 residues long. The CDR3 DNA follows: TGTGCCAGCAGTCCGGGGACAGTCTCCTACGAGCAGTACTTC. Translation gives CASSPGTVSYEQYF.

V is TRBV2 and J is TRBJ2-3, with 9 bases aligning to TRBD2. The CDR3 contains 17 residues. Looked up from germline, CDR1 is SNHLY and CDR2 is FYNNEI. With 7 bases clipped from V and 0 bases from J, the junction kept 11 bases outside the gene matches. In DNA form, the CDR3 reads TGTGCCAGCACCCCTAGTAGCGGGAGTGCGAGCACAGATACGCAGTATTTT. It specifies CASTPSSGSASTDTQYF.

The V and J genes are TRBV27 and TRBJ2-5; 7 bases line up with TRBD1. After removal of 3 bases from V and 4 bases from J, the junction contained 5 bases not matched to a gene. Per germline, CDR1 MNHEY and CDR2 SMNVEV (reference sequence). CDR3 length equals 14 residues. CDR3 DNA sequence: TGTGCCAGCAGTTTCTATGACAGGGTAGAGACCCAGTACTTC. Its translation is CASSFYDRVETQYF.